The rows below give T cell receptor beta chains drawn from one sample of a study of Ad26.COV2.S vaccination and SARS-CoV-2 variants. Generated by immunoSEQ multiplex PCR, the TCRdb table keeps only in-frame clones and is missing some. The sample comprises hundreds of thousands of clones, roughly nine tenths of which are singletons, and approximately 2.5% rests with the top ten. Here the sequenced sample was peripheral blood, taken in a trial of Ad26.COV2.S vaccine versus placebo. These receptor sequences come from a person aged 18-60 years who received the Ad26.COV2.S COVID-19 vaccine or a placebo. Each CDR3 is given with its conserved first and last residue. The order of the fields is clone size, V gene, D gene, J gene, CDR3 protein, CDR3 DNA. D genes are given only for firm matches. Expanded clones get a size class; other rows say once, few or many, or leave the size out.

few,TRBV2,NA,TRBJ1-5,CASSGLLQPQHF,TGTGCCAGCAGTGGGTTGTTACAGCCCCAGCATTTT
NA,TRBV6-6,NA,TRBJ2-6,CASGPSGANVLTF,TGTGCCAGCGGCCCCTCTGGGGCCAACGTCCTGACTTTC
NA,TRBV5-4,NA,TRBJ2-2,CASSLTKNTGELFF,TGTGCCAGCAGCTTAACCAAGAACACCGGGGAGCTGTTTTTT
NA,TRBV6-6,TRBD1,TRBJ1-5,CASSHRGHGQPQHF,TGTGCCAGCAGTCACAGGGGGCATGGGCAGCCCCAGCATTTT
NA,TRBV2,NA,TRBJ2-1,CASRNGLLGIEQFF,TGTGCCAGCAGGAACGGGCTTCTCGGTATTGAGCAGTTCTTC
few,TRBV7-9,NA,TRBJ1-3,CASTRPSPVGNTIYF,TGTGCCAGCACAAGACCCAGCCCGGTAGGAAACACCATATATTTT
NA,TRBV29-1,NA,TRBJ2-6,CSVEGGSGANVLTF,TGCAGCGTTGAAGGGGGATCTGGGGCCAACGTCCTGACTTTC
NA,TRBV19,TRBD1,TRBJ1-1,CASSPLDRETEAFF,TGTGCCAGTAGTCCCCTGGACAGGGAAACTGAAGCTTTCTTT
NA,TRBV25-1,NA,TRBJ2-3,CATHPSFPDTQYF,TGTGCCACCCACCCCAGTTTCCCAGATACGCAGTATTTT
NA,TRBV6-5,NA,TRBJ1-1,CASSYSPGLNTEAFF,TGTGCCAGCAGTTACTCTCCAGGGCTGAACACTGAAGCTTTCTTT
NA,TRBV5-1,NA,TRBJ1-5,CASSLVVGGQPQHF,TGCGCCAGCAGCTTGGTCGTGGGGGGTCAGCCCCAGCATTTT
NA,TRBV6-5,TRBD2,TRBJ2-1,CASSYSNRGGEQFF,TGTGCCAGCAGTTACTCGAACCGGGGGGGTGAGCAGTTCTTC
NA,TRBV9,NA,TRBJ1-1,CASSVSGLNTEAFF,TGTGCCAGCAGCGTTTCGGGGCTGAACACTGAAGCTTTCTTT
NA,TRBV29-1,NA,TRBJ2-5,CSVELDSMEETQYF,TGCAGCGTTGAGTTGGACAGCATGGAAGAGACCCAGTACTTC
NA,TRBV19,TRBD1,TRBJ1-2,CASSVTGQVINYGYTF,TGTGCCAGTAGTGTAACCGGACAGGTTATTAACTATGGCTACACCTTC
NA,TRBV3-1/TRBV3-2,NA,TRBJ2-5,CASSQGLRPEEETQYF,TGTGCCAGCAGCCAAGGGCTTCGGCCGGAAGAAGAGACCCAGTACTTC
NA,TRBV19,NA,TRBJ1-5,CASSQMGQPQHF,TGTGCCAGTAGCCAGATGGGGCAGCCCCAGCATTTT
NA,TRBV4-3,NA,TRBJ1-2,CASSQDLVTAAGYTF,TGCGCCAGCAGCCAAGATCTTGTAACAGCTGCTGGCTACACCTTC
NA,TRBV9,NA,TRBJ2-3,CASSRLGSTDTQYF,TGTGCCAGCAGCCGACTGGGGAGCACAGATACGCAGTATTTT
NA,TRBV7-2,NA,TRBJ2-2,CASSYPWGVSGELFF,TGTGCCAGCAGCTACCCTTGGGGGGTTTCGGGGGAGCTGTTTTTT
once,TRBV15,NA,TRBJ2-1,CATSRDLPSQGTYNEQFF,TGTGCCACCAGCAGAGATCTCCCAAGCCAGGGGACTTACAATGAGCAGTTCTTC
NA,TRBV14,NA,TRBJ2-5,CASSQVRETQYF,TGTGCCAGCAGCCAAGTTAGAGAGACCCAGTACTTC
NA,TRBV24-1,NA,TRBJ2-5,CATSDLSSGGETQYF,TGTGCCACCAGTGATTTGAGCTCCGGAGGGGAGACCCAGTACTTC
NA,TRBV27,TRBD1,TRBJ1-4,CASSPRTGSELFF,TGTGCCAGCAGCCCGCGGACAGGTTCTGAACTGTTTTTT
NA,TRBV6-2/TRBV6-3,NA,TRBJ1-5,CASSSPRDGLQPQHF,TGTGCCAGCAGTTCACCCCGGGACGGCTTACAGCCCCAGCATTTT
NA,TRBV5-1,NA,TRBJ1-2,CASSLGSDFYGYTF,TGCGCCAGCAGCTTGGGGTCGGATTTTTATGGCTACACCTTC
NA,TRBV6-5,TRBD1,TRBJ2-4,CASRDWTGENIQYF,TGTGCCAGCAGAGATTGGACAGGCGAAAACATTCAGTACTTC
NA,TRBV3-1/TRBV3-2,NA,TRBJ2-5,CASSKANLLLETQYF,TGTGCCAGCAGCAAAGCCAACCTTTTACTTGAGACCCAGTACTTC
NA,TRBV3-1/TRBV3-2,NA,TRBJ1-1,CASSHHDRPEAFF,TGTGCCAGCAGCCACCACGACAGGCCCGAAGCTTTCTTT
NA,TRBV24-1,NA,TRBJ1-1,CATSDLFGAEGAFF,TGTGCCACCAGTGATTTGTTCGGGGCCGAGGGAGCTTTCTTT
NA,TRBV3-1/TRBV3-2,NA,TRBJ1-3,CASSSAGNTIYF,TGTGCCAGCAGCTCAGCTGGAAACACCATATATTTT
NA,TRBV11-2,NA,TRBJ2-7,CASSRPRGEQYF,TGTGCCAGCAGCCGTCCACGGGGCGAGCAGTACTTC
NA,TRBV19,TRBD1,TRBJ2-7,CASSRGGQTSYEQYF,TGTGCCAGTAGTCGAGGGGGACAGACTTCCTACGAGCAGTACTTC
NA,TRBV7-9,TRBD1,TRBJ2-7,CASSLRQGEGEQYF,TGTGCCAGCAGCTTAAGACAGGGGGAAGGCGAGCAGTACTTC
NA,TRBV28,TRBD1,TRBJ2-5,CASSGTGKETQYF,TGTGCCAGCAGTGGGACAGGGAAGGAGACCCAGTACTTC
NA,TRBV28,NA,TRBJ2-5,CASSLHVQETQYF,TGTGCCAGCAGTCTACACGTCCAAGAGACCCAGTACTTC
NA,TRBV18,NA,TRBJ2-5,CASSLQLETQYF,TGTGCCAGCTCACTCCAGTTAGAGACCCAGTACTTC
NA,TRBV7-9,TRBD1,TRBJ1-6,CASSFSPGGINSPLHF,TGTGCCAGCAGCTTCTCGCCAGGGGGCATAAATTCACCCCTCCACTTT
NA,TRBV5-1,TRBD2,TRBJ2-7,CASSLLVSGGPYEQYF,TGCGCCAGCAGCTTGCTAGTTAGCGGGGGACCCTACGAGCAGTACTTC
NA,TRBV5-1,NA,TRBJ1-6,CAKTPNSPLHF,TGCGCCAAGACGCCTAATTCACCCCTCCACTTT
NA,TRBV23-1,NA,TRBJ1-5,CASRGRFPCDQPQHF,TGCGCCAGCAGGGGACGGTTCCCCTGCGATCAGCCCCAGCATTTT